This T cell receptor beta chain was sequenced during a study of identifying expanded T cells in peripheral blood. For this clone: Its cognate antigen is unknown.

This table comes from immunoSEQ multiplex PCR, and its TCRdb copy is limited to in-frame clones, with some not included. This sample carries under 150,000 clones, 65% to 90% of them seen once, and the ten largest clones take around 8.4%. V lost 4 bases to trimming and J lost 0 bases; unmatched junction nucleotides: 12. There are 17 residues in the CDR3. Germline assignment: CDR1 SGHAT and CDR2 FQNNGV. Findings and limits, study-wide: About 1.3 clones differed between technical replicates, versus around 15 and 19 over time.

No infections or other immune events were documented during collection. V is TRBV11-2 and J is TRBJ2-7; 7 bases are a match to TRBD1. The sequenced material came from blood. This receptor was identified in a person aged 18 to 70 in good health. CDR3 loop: CASSWGEQGNPSYEQYF. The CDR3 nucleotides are TGTGCCAGCAGCTGGGGCGAACAGGGGAATCCCTCCTACGAGCAGTACTTC.